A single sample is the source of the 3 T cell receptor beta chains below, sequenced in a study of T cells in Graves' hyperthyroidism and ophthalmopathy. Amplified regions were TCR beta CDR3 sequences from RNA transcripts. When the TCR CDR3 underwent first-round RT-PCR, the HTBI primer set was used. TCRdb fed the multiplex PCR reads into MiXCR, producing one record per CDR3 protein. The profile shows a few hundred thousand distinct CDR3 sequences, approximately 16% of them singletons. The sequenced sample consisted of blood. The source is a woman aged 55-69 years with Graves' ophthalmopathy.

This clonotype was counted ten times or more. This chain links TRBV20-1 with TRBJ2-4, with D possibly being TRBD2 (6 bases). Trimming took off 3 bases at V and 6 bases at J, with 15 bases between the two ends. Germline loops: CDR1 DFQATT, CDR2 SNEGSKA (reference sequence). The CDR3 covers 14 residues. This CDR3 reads CSASFAGLRNIQYF. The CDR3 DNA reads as TGCAGTGCTAGTTTCGCGGGGTTGAGAAACATTCAGTACTTC.

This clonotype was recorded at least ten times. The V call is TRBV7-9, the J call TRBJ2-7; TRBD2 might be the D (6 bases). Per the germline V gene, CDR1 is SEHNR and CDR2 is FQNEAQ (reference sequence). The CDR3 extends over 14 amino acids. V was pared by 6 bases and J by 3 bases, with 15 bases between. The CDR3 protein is CASSSRRGDYEQYF. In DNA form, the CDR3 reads TGTGCCAGCAGTTCCCGGCGGGGAGACTACGAGCAGTACTTC.

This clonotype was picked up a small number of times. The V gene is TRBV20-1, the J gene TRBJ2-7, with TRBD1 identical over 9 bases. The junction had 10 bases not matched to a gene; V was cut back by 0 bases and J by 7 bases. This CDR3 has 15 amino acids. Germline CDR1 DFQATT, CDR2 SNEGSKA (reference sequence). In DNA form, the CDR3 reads TGCAGTGCTAGAGATCCACTAGGGACAGGGATTGAGCAGTACTTC. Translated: CSARDPLGTGIEQYF.